This is a list of T cell receptor beta chains from one sample in a study of neoadjuvant anti-PD-1 for oral cavity cancer. Profiling relied on immunoSEQ multiplex PCR, and the TCRdb table lists in-frame clones only, not all of them. The data show around 24,000 clones, with approximately 27% seen just once and 15% to 20% held by the top ten. This sample comprised tumor tissue, obtained after nivolumab (anti-PD-1) treatment. The source of these receptors is a person aged 35 to 85 with oral cavity squamous cell carcinoma. Each CDR3 is given with its conserved first and last residue. D genes are given only for firm matches. Clone size is shown for a subset of rows, as once, few, many or a class of expanded clone.

abundance,v_gene,j_gene,d_gene,CDR3aa,CDR3nt
many,TRBV29-1,TRBJ1-3,NA,CSVDSGSGSGNTIYF,TGCAGCGTTGATTCTGGCTCAGGCTCTGGAAACACCATATATTTT
NA,TRBV7-9,TRBJ1-4,TRBD1,CASSLDRQGREKLFF,TGTGCCAGCAGCTTAGACCGACAGGGGCGGGAAAAACTGTTTTTT
many,TRBV27,TRBJ2-7,NA,CASSSNYEQYF,TGTGCCAGCAGTTCGAACTACGAGCAGTACTTC
many,TRBV6-4,TRBJ1-2,TRBD1,CASSVKGEGAEPSGYTF,TGTGCCAGCAGTGTCAAGGGTGAGGGGGCGGAACCCTCTGGCTACACCTTC
NA,TRBV19,TRBJ2-2,NA,CASSEGIPGELFF,TGTGCCAGTAGTGAAGGGATCCCCGGGGAGCTGTTTTTT
many,TRBV4-1,TRBJ1-2,TRBD1,CASSRSGQQNGYTF,TGCGCCAGCAGCAGGTCGGGACAGCAAAATGGCTACACCTTC
NA,TRBV19,TRBJ2-7,TRBD1,CASTSGTGFFYEQYF,TGTGCCAGTACCTCCGGGACAGGGTTTTTCTACGAGCAGTACTTC
few,TRBV2,TRBJ1-1,NA,CASSETGLRIGTEAFF,TGTGCCAGCAGTGAAACGGGGCTTCGGATAGGCACTGAAGCTTTCTTT
many,TRBV13,TRBJ1-1,NA,CASSLSGGGNTEAFF,TGTGCCAGCAGCTTATCTGGAGGGGGGAACACTGAAGCTTTCTTT
NA,TRBV5-1,TRBJ2-5,NA,CASSPGVAERGAQYF,TGCGCCAGCAGCCCGGGGGTAGCGGAACGTGGTGCCCAGTACTTC
NA,TRBV28,TRBJ2-7,TRBD2,CASSSALSGRTIEQYF,TGTGCCAGCAGTTCGGCCCTTAGCGGGAGGACGATAGAGCAGTACTTC
many,TRBV5-4,TRBJ2-5,NA,CASSAGLGETQYF,TGTGCCAGCAGCGCAGGACTGGGAGAGACCCAGTACTTC
few,TRBV5-4,TRBJ2-5,NA,CATRPELWGETQYF,TGTGCCACCCGGCCGGAACTTTGGGGGGAGACCCAGTACTTC
NA,TRBV6-5,TRBJ1-2,NA,CASSRQKSYGYTF,TGTGCCAGCAGCCGACAGAAATCCTATGGCTACACCTTC
few,TRBV7-7,TRBJ1-2,NA,CASSQAWGLVYGYTF,TGTGCTAGCAGTCAAGCATGGGGACTGGTCTATGGCTACACCTTC
few,TRBV5-1,TRBJ2-5,NA,CASSLGLETQYF,TGCGCCAGCAGCTTGGGACTAGAGACCCAGTACTTC
many,TRBV5-1,TRBJ1-1,NA,CASSADWNTEAFF,TGCGCCAGCAGCGCGGACTGGAACACTGAAGCTTTCTTT
NA,TRBV5-6,TRBJ2-5,TRBD1,CASSRGQARETQYF,TGTGCCAGCAGCCGGGGACAGGCGCGAGAGACCCAGTACTTC
few,TRBV10-3,TRBJ1-2,NA,CAISEGTANYGYTF,TGTGCCATCAGTGAAGGGACTGCTAACTATGGCTACACCTTC
few,TRBV30,TRBJ2-7,NA,CAWKGRYEQYF,TGTGCCTGGAAGGGACGGTACGAGCAGTACTTC
few,TRBV29-1,TRBJ1-1,NA,CSVGKGWTEAFF,TGCAGCGTTGGAAAAGGGTGGACTGAAGCTTTCTTT
few,TRBV7-9,TRBJ1-1,TRBD1,CASSPWTGDTEAFF,TGTGCCAGCAGCCCTTGGACAGGGGACACTGAAGCTTTCTTT
NA,TRBV4-2,TRBJ2-7,NA,CASSQERSGDSYEQYF,TGTGCCAGCAGCCAAGAAAGGTCCGGCGATTCCTACGAGCAGTACTTC
NA,TRBV15,TRBJ1-1,NA,CATSRGTPEKAFF,TGTGCCACCAGCAGAGGCACCCCCGAGAAGGCTTTCTTT
few,TRBV4-1,TRBJ1-3,NA,CASSQDGGGNTIYF,TGCGCCAGCAGCCAAGATGGGGGGGGAAACACCATATATTTT
few,TRBV6-6,TRBJ1-2,TRBD1,CASSDQGGGLGYTF,TGTGCCAGCAGTGATCAGGGGGGGGGATTAGGCTACACCTTC
few,TRBV18,TRBJ2-1,TRBD1,CASSLPDRGGNEQFF,TGTGCCAGCTCACTTCCGGACAGGGGCGGCAATGAGCAGTTCTTC
NA,TRBV5-8,TRBJ2-2,NA,CASKNTGELFF,TGTGCCAGCAAGAACACCGGGGAGCTGTTTTTT
NA,TRBV4-2,TRBJ2-7,TRBD1,CASSQATGGLGEQYF,TGTGCCAGCAGCCAAGCTACAGGGGGCCTGGGCGAGCAGTACTTC